This TCR beta chain emerged from a study of cytomegalovirus exposure and HLA in healthy donors. Overall study results and limits: There were some V segments, including TRBV6-2 and TRBV6-3, excluded as indistinguishable. The HLA-A and HLA-B alleles of most subjects were reportedly predicted accurately from TCR beta sequences. Most observed TCR sequences were rare, whereas some public TCRs were detected in many donors.

A note on this clone: Its antigen is as yet unknown.

PCR used 60 Vbeta primers and 13 Jbeta primers. Per the original methods: About 11 million of the 60 million to 80 million unique TCR beta chains counted in a later analysis were shared. The table came from immunoSEQ multiplex PCR; TCRdb's copy has only in-frame clones and leaves some out. For V, J and clone size, that table is used; D and trimming come from the DNA. The sample lists about 200,000 clones, 80% to 85% occurring once. Trimming left V 0 bases short and J 0 bases short, with 10 bases between. The CDR3 is 15 amino acids. Germline CDR1 reads SGDLS; CDR2 reads YYNGEE. The origin of this receptor is a woman in her forties in good health and CMV-seronegative. The chain carries TRBV9 and TRBJ2-7; no reliable D call. What was sequenced was PBMCs. CDR3 DNA: TGTGCCAGCAGCGTAGCGCTGGAGACCTCCTACGAGCAGTACTTC. Its protein is CASSVALETSYEQYF.